One sample yielded the 28 T cell receptor beta chains listed below, sequenced in a study of kidney transplant recipient with SARS-CoV-2 infection. TCRdb re-analysed the reads in MiXCR, keeping a single row per CDR3 protein. The sample lists approximately 240,000 distinct CDR3 sequences, more than 25% occurring once. Sequencing was performed on a blood sample, taken at baseline and on roughly day 110 from a kidney transplant recipient. The receptors stem from a male patient aged 30 to 40 who had COVID-19 and was a kidney transplant recipient. The T cells may partly be graft donor cells.

In this sample, this clonotype turned up many times. V and J are TRBV2 and TRBJ2-6; 9 bases are a match to TRBD1. V dropped 5 bases and J dropped 4; count of bases not matched to a gene: 6. Germline V gives CDR1 SNHLY, CDR2 FYNNEI. The CDR3 spans 16 residues. The CDR3 here is CASSRDREVGANVLTF. In DNA, the CDR3 is TGTGCCAGCAGTCGGGACAGGGAGGTAGGGGCCAACGTCCTGACTTTC.

The chain is built from TRBV12-3 or TRBV12-4 and TRBJ1-3; perhaps TRBD1 as D (5 bases). This CDR3 contains 16 residues. V was pared by 3 bases and J by 7 bases, with 19 bases between. The CDR3 nucleotides are TGTGCCAGCAGTTTTGAAACGGACACTATTGGGAACACCATATATTTT. It specifies CASSFETDTIGNTIYF.

Comment on this clonotype: A much bigger clone sits one base away, suggesting this may be a read error. The V gene is TRBV5-4, the J gene TRBJ2-2; D call uncertain. Between the trimmed V and J ends, which lost 5 bases and 7 bases, there was a span of 9 bases. Germline values: CDR1 SGHNT, CDR2 YYREEE (reference sequence). The CDR3 consists of 12 residues. CDR3 nucleotide sequence: TGTGCCAGCAGTTGGGTAATCGGGGAGCTGTTTTTT. Translation: CASSWVIGELFF.

This clonotype was observed once. A much larger clone is a single base away; this may be a read error. V gene TRBV6-4 combines with J gene TRBJ1-1; 7 nucleotides line up with TRBD1. Unmatched junction bases numbered 6, after V lost 7 bases and J lost 1 base. This CDR3 has 14 amino acids. Germline assignment: CDR1 MRHNA and CDR2 SNTAGT. CDR3 sequence reads: CASKPDRENTEAFF. The DNA for the CDR3 is TGTGCCAGCAAACCTGACAGGGAGAACACTGAAGCTTTCTTT.

In this sample, this clonotype turned up many times. The rearrangement joins TRBV12-3 or TRBV12-4 to TRBJ2-7, with TRBD1 matching 11 bases. CDR3 length equals 14 residues. Trimming removed 6 bases from V and 6 bases from J; junction bases left unmatched: 7. This chain's CDR3 is CASRPGTGGGEQYF. In DNA, the CDR3 is TGTGCCAGCAGACCCGGGACAGGGGGTGGCGAGCAGTACTTC.

The rearrangement uses TRBV7-9 and TRBJ2-1; no clear D. V lost 1 base to trimming and J lost 4 bases, with 14 bases between them. Germline lookup yields CDR1 SEHNR and CDR2 FQNEAQ (reference sequence). This CDR3 contains 16 residues. DNA of the CDR3: TGTGCCAGCAGCTTAGGGCGGACGACCTTGTACAATGAGCAGTTCTTC. Translated, it gives CASSLGRTTLYNEQFF.

This clonotype was observed many times. This chain connects TRBV3-1 to TRBJ1-5; D uncertain. Trimming left V 4 bases short and J 11 bases short, with 12 bases between. The CDR3 runs 12 residues. Germline V gene lookup returns CDR1 LGHDT and CDR2 YNNKEL (reference sequence). The DNA of the CDR3 is TGTGCCAGCAGCCCCTACCTCGTAGCCCAGCATTTT. Translating gives CASSPYLVAQHF.

This clonotype was counted many times. V is TRBV6-5 and J is TRBJ2-1; no clear D gene. The CDR3 spans 14 residues. Trimming removed 0 bases at V and 7 bases at J, with 10 bases between. Germline lookup yields CDR1 MNHEY and CDR2 SVGAGI. The CDR3 sequence is CASSYSPLGNEQFF. DNA of the CDR3: TGTGCCAGCAGTTACTCCCCACTGGGGAATGAGCAGTTCTTC.

Many counts were recorded for this clonotype. The genes are TRBV15 and TRBJ2-5; the D is unclear. CDR1 is LNHNV and CDR2 is YYDKDF in the germline V gene (reference sequence). The CDR3 loop spans 12 amino acids. Trimming cost V 4 bases and J 5 bases, with 8 bases left between them. The CDR3 region has the DNA TGTGCCACCAGCATTGGCAGGGAGACCCAGTACTTC. Encoded protein: CATSIGRETQYF.

V gene TRBV5-2 combines with J gene TRBJ1-2. TRBV5-2 is noted as a pseudogene. This CDR3 is 17 amino acids long. The CDR3 is CGSKQMRRVRKTYGYTF. The DNA for the CDR3 is TGTGGCAGCAAGCAAATGCGGAGAGTACGAAAGACCTATGGCTACACCTTC.

This clonotype was recorded many times. The gene calls are TRBV7-2 and TRBJ2-7; 8 bases align to TRBD2. CDR1 is SGHTA and CDR2 is FQGNSA in the germline V gene. The CDR3 length is 14 residues. Trimming took 5 bases from V and 10 from J; bases not matched to a gene: 13. CDR3 DNA sequence: TGTGCCAGCAGCGCAGGCCGCGGGGGGACGGCTCAGTACTTC. It translates to CASSAGRGGTAQYF.

This clonotype has ten or more counts. This sequence joins TRBV7-6 and TRBJ1-3; no clear D gene. This CDR3 is built from 17 residues. CDR1 and CDR2 (germline): SGHVS, FNYEAQ. V was clipped by 5 bases and J by 8 bases, with 25 bases between them. This CDR3 is CASSPNPRARGVDTIYF. CDR3 DNA: TGTGCCAGCAGCCCTAATCCCCGGGCCCGGGGAGTGGACACCATATATTTT.

This clonotype has only a few counts. The chain recombines TRBV6-5 with TRBJ2-7; D is perhaps TRBD1 or TRBD2 (6 bases each). Germline CDR1 is MNHEY and CDR2 is SVGAGI. The length of the CDR3 is 15 residues. Between the trimmed V and J ends, which lost 6 bases and 0 bases, there was a span of 15 bases. This CDR3 reads CASSSKGGGSYEQYV. CDR3 sequence (DNA): TGTGCCAGCAGCTCGAAGGGGGGAGGCTCCTACGAGCAGTACGTC.

Turning to this clonotype: One end of the junction is discordant with germline, which a read error may explain. V usage is TRBV3-1 and J usage is TRBJ2-5; D gene unclear. This CDR3 region has 17 residues. Germline V gives CDR1 LGHDT, CDR2 YNNKEL (reference sequence). CDR3 residues: CAGSDRAPISFSETQYF. The CDR3 region has the DNA TGTGCCGGCAGCGACCGAGCTCCCATTTCTTTCTCTGAGACCCAGTACTTC.

This clonotype was seen many times. The CDR3: CASSQGLAGVSPQETQYF. The CDR3 coding sequence is TGTGCCAGCAGCCAGGGACTAGCGGGAGTATCCCCGCAAGAGACCCAGTACTTC. The J gene is TRBJ2-5, the V gene TRBV14, with 14 nucleotides matching TRBD2. Germline assignment: CDR1 SGHDN and CDR2 FVKESK. The CDR3 totals 18 residues. J gave up 2 bases and V 3 bases, and 8 bases lay outside the gene matches.

This clonotype appeared once. This may be a read error: a much more frequent sequence differs by one nucleotide. V is TRBV6-5 and J is TRBJ1-2; TRBD1 agrees at 8 bases. The CDR3 is 12 amino acids. Germline CDR1 MNHEY, CDR2 SVGAGI. This CDR3 is CTSTSDRDGYTF. DNA for the CDR3: TGTACCAGCACTTCGGACAGGGACGGCTACACCTTC.

The chain links TRBV7-9 to TRBJ1-2; 10 positions agree with TRBD1. Losses at the gene ends were 5 bases for V and 2 bases for J; bases not matched to a gene: 5. Germline-derived CDR1 and CDR2 are SEHNR and FQNEAQ (reference sequence). CDR3 size: 15 residues. The CDR3 DNA is TGTGCCAGCAGCCTAGGGACAGGGGACAACTATGGCTACACCTTC. Amino acid sequence: CASSLGTGDNYGYTF.

This clonotype was observed once. A much larger clone is a single base away; this may be a read error. V gene TRBV5-5 combines with J gene TRBJ1-3; no clear D. Germline lookup yields CDR1 SGHKS and CDR2 YYEKEE (reference sequence). CDR3 size: 14 residues. Between the trimmed V and J ends, which lost 6 bases and 0 bases, there was a span of 10 bases. CDR3 sequence: CASNFSSSGNTIYF. CDR3 in DNA: TGTGCCAGCAACTTTTCGAGCTCTGGAAACACCATATATTTT.

This clonotype was detected ten times or more. This sequence joins TRBV18 and TRBJ1-4, with D unresolved. Germline V gene lookup returns CDR1 KGHSH and CDR2 LQKENI. The CDR3 has 13 residues. The V gene lost 7 bases and the J gene lost 7 bases, with 13 bases spanning the gap. The CDR3 DNA reads as TGTGCCAGCTTGGGAACCCCCTCTGAAAAACTGTTTTTT. Amino acids: CASLGTPSEKLFF.

In its sample, this clonotype was seen many times. The chain links TRBV10-1 to TRBJ1-2; no clear D. Germline loops: CDR1 WNHNN, CDR2 SYGVQD (reference sequence). The CDR3 has 17 amino acids. V lost 5 bases and J 4 bases, leaving 23 bases between the germline ends. The CDR3 sequence: CASSRLRRSRKTYGYTF. For the CDR3, the DNA is TGCGCCAGCAGTAGACTGAGAAGATCGCGAAAGACCTATGGCTACACCTTC.

This clonotype was recorded many times. The chain joins TRBV20-1 to TRBJ1-1; 7 bases agree with TRBD1. Germline-derived CDR1 and CDR2 are DFQATT and SNEGSKA (reference sequence). The CDR3 spans 14 residues. Losses at the gene ends were 6 bases for V and 1 base for J; bases not matched to a gene: 8. CDR3 sequence: CSAMVQGTNTEAFF. The CDR3 DNA sequence: TGCAGTGCAATGGTACAGGGGACGAACACTGAAGCTTTCTTT.

This clonotype came up many times. The V and J genes are TRBV6-4 and TRBJ1-2, with D uncertain. This CDR3 spans 17 amino acids. Germline CDR1 and CDR2: MRHNA and SNTAGT. Trimming stripped 5 bases from V and 4 bases from J, with 23 bases between. The CDR3 region has the DNA TGTGCCAGCAGTAGCAATGGCTCACACGGAAAGACCTATGGCTACACCTTC. Translating gives CASSSNGSHGKTYGYTF.

This clonotype was recorded at least ten times. The chain recombines TRBV6-5 with TRBJ1-1; D is undetermined. The germline V and J ends were trimmed by 2 bases and 5 bases, with 3 bases remaining between them. The CDR3 has 11 residues. Looked up from germline, CDR1 is MNHEY and CDR2 is SVGAGI. CDR3 in amino acids: CASSYGTEAFF. Written as DNA, the CDR3 is TGTGCCAGCAGTTACGGTACTGAAGCTTTCTTT.

This clonotype was found many times. The chain employs TRBV7-9 and TRBJ2-7; TRBD2 is a possible D gene (5 bases). V lost 6 bases and J lost 3, with 9 bases in between. Germline V gene data show CDR1 as SEHNR and CDR2 as FQNEAQ (reference sequence). The CDR3 contains 12 residues. This CDR3 reads CASRSDFYEQYF. CDR3 nucleotide sequence: TGTGCCAGCAGATCGGACTTCTACGAGCAGTACTTC.

This clonotype showed up many times. The chain couples TRBV7-8 to TRBJ2-2, with 8 bases lining up with TRBD1. J lost 1 base, V lost 5 bases, and 18 bases had no gene match. This CDR3 has 20 residues. Germline assignment: CDR1 SGHVS and CDR2 FQNEAQ. The CDR3 spells CASSAWPETGDKGNTGELFF. The CDR3 bases are TGTGCCAGCAGCGCATGGCCGGAGACAGGGGACAAAGGGAACACCGGGGAGCTGTTTTTT.

This clonotype was counted at least ten times. This chain connects TRBV12-3 or TRBV12-4 to TRBJ2-3; TRBD1 is a possible D gene (6 bases). CDR3 size: 14 residues. The V and J ends lost 1 base and 6 bases respectively, with 11 bases between them. This chain's CDR3 is CASSLDREWDTQYF. The CDR3 DNA follows: TGTGCCAGCAGTTTAGACAGGGAGTGGGATACGCAGTATTTT.

With regard to this clonotype: Possible read error: a much larger clone is one base away. The chain links TRBV5-1 to TRBJ2-3; 7 nucleotides line up with TRBD2. There are 17 residues in the CDR3. Germline CDR1 and CDR2: SGHRS and YFSETQ. The CDR3 nucleotides are TGCGCCAGCAGCTTAGGTCTAGCGGAATCTAGCACAGATGCGCAGTATTTT. Protein sequence: CASSLGLAESSTDAQYF.

In this sample, this clonotype turned up many times. The chain couples TRBV10-2 to TRBJ1-5; D is possibly TRBD1 (5 bases). The CDR3 extends over 15 amino acids. V was shortened by 0 bases and J by 7 bases, with 13 bases between the two germline ends. CDR1 is WSHSY and CDR2 is SAAADI in the germline V gene. In DNA, the CDR3 is TGCGCCAGCAGTGAGTCGGGGGGGGTCGGCCAGCCCCAGCATTTT. Amino acid sequence: CASSESGGVGQPQHF.